This T cell receptor (beta chain) was obtained from a study of cytomegalovirus exposure and HLA in healthy donors. Study summary: From some 190 million T cells, an earlier analysis saw roughly 120 million unique TCR beta sequences. Findings of the study overall: Later analysis placed DRB1 highest and HLA-C lowest in TCR association rates, which differed by HLA locus.

About this clone itself: Its specificity is not known.

Germline assignment: CDR1 SGHTA and CDR2 FQGNSA. The length of the CDR3 is 13 residues. The junction had 1 base not matched to a gene; V was cut back by 6 bases and J by 2 bases. Vbeta (60) and Jbeta (13) primers were used in the PCR. Authors' processing steps: Later, some 79 million unique TCR beta chains were counted in an analysis, and around 11 million of them were shared. Generated by immunoSEQ multiplex PCR, the TCRdb table keeps only in-frame clones and is missing some. D and trimming were read from the DNA, whereas the V and J calls and clone size are those reported in that table. The table has about 210,000 clones, over 75% seen once; the top ten hold about 0.45%.

The sequence was obtained from a boy between 10 and 17 years old in good health and CMV-seronegative. V is TRBV7-2 and J is TRBJ1-5, with TRBD1 identical over 7 bases. Input material: PBMCs. CDR3 coding DNA: TGTGCCAGCAGTGGGACAGGCAATCAGCCCCAGCATTTT. It specifies CASSGTGNQPQHF.